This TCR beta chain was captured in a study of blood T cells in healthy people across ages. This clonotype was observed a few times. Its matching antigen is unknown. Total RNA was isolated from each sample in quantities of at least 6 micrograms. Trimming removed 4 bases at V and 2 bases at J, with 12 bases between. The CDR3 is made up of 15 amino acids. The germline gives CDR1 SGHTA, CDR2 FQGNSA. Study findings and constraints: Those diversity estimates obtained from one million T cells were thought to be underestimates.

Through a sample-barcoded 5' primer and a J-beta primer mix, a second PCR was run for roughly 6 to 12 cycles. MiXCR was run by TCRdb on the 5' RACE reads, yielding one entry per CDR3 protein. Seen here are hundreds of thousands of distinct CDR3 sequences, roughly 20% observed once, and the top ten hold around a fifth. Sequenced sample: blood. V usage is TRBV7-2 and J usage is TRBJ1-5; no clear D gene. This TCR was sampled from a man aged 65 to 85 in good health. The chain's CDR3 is CASSSPAAGNQPQHF. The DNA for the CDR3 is TGTGCCAGCAGCTCCCCGGCGGCGGGCAATCAGCCCCAGCATTTT.